Here is one TCR beta chain with its context. The data derive from a study of blood T cell repertoires in COVID-19. Study-level background: Material from acute and convalescent COVID-19 was sourced from the United States, Italy and Spain. T cells, B-cell-depleted T cells, or PBMCs provided the cDNA or gDNA that served as material.

Source study methods: Amplification from reference gene primers served as the basis for estimated nucleated cell counts. Clones were read by immunoSEQ multiplex PCR, and TCRdb kept only the in-frame ones, dropping some. V and J calls and clone size are as listed in that table; D and trimming were resolved from the DNA. Found here are 250,000 to 300,000 clones, 80% to 90% of them singletons; the top ten hold roughly 4.5%. Trimming cost V 4 bases and J 2 bases, with 20 bases left between them. The CDR3 runs to 17 residues. Germline values: CDR1 SGHNT, CDR2 YYREEE (reference sequence). The chain links TRBV5-4 to TRBJ2-3; D may be TRBD1 (5 bases). The sequenced sample consisted of peripheral blood. The TCR sequence derives from a woman aged 40 to 49 who had recovered from COVID-19. CDR3 DNA: TGTGCCAGCAGCCAACTACCGTTGGACACTTACACAGATACGCAGTATTTT. It yields the protein CASSQLPLDTYTDTQYF.